Included here is one T cell receptor beta chain sequence, with context. The record originates from a study of blood T cell repertoires in COVID-19. Original handling: Estimates of nucleated cell counts were drawn from the amplification of reference gene primers. Generated by immunoSEQ multiplex PCR, the TCRdb table keeps only in-frame clones and is missing some. V, J and clone size derive from that table, while D and trimming were established from the DNA sequence. The table has about 140,000 clones, about 87% seen once; the top ten hold more than 9.5%. The sequence was obtained from a woman of 80 years or more with acute or convalescent COVID-19. The specimen sequenced was peripheral blood.

The CDR3 is CAWIAGPSHPTIYF. In DNA form, the CDR3 reads TGTGCCTGGATAGCGGGACCTTCTCATCCCACCATATATTTT. V usage is TRBV30 and J usage is TRBJ1-3; D possibly corresponds to TRBD1 (5 bases). The CDR3 contains 14 residues. Germline assignment: CDR1 GTSNPN and CDR2 SVGIG (reference sequence). V dropped 4 bases and J dropped 9 bases, with 19 bases sitting between them.